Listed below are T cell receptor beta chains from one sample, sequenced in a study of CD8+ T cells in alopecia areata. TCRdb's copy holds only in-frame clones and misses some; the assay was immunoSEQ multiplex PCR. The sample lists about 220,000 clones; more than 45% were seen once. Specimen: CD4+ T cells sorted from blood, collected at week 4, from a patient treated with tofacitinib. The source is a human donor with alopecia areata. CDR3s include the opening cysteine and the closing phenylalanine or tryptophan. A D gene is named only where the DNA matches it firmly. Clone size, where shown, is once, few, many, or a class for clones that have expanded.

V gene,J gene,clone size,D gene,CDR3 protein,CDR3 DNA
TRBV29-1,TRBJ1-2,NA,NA,CSVGSLYGYTF,TGCAGCGTTGGTTCTCTCTATGGCTACACCTTC
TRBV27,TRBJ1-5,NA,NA,CASSSNFVNQPQHF,TGTGCCAGCAGTTCGAATTTCGTAAATCAGCCCCAGCATTTT
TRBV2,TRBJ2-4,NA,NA,CASMRQLGDIQYF,TGTGCCAGCATGAGACAACTAGGGGACATTCAGTACTTC
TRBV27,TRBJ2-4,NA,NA,CASSLTPQVDIQYF,TGTGCCAGCAGTTTAACCCCTCAGGTGGACATTCAGTACTTC
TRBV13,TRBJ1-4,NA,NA,CASSARGGGKEKLFF,TGTGCCAGCAGCGCCCGGGGAGGGGGAAAGGAAAAACTGTTTTTT
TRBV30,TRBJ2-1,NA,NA,CAWSVNLGAASSYNEQFF,TGTGCCTGGAGTGTAAATCTGGGGGCGGCGAGCTCCTACAATGAGCAGTTCTTC
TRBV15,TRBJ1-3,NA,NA,CATSRRQTLGGNTIYF,TGTGCCACCAGCAGAAGACAGACTCTAGGTGGAAACACCATATATTTT
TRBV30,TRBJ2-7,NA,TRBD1,CAWGQGAIYEQYF,TGTGCCTGGGGACAGGGGGCGATCTACGAGCAGTACTTC
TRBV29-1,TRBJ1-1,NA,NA,CSVDAIGMNTEAFF,TGCAGCGTTGATGCCATCGGGATGAACACTGAAGCTTTCTTT
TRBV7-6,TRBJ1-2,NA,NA,CASSEQGWDGYTF,TGTGCCAGCAGCGAACAGGGTTGGGATGGCTACACCTTC
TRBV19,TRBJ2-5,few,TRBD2,CASSMGLAETQYF,TGTGCCAGTAGTATGGGACTAGCGGAAACCCAGTACTTC
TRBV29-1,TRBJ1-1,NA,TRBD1,CSVEGEGAVEAFF,TGCAGCGTTGAAGGGGAGGGGGCAGTTGAAGCTTTCTTT
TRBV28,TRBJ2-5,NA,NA,CASTAWQETQYF,TGTGCCAGCACCGCTTGGCAAGAGACCCAGTACTTC
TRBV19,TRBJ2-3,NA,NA,CASSRRLDTQYF,TGTGCCAGTAGTCGGAGGTTAGATACGCAGTATTTT
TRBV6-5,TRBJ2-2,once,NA,CASSRDTGELFF,TGTGCCAGCAGTCGGGACACCGGGGAGCTGTTTTTT
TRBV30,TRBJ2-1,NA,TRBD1,CAWSVGGGVGSNEQFF,TGTGCCTGGAGTGTAGGGGGCGGCGTCGGATCCAATGAGCAGTTCTTC